This paragraph reports one T cell receptor beta chain. The antigen is undetermined. The sample is drawn from a study of blood T cells in healthy people across ages. Peripheral blood samples of around 9.3 milliliters were drawn from each donor. Whole-study results and caveats: One million T cells yielded diversity estimates that were considered underestimates. Relative to aged donors, long-lived donors carried more naive CD4+ cells and displayed higher diversity.

V shed 6 bases and J shed 5 bases, with 23 bases lying between them. Germline loops: CDR1 MNHEY, CDR2 SVGEGT. The CDR3 loop spans 17 amino acids. Using a J-beta primer mix together with a sample-barcoded 5' primer, a second PCR was run for roughly 7 to 12 cycles. TCRdb reprocessed the 5' RACE reads with MiXCR, giving one entry per CDR3 protein. The top ten clones hold around a quarter of a sample with about 780,000 distinct CDR3 sequences, 62% of them seen once. This chain connects TRBV6-2 or TRBV6-3 to TRBJ2-1; D might be TRBD1 or TRBD2, each matching 5 bases. Material: blood. This TCR derives from a man in his thirties or forties in good health. The CDR3 DNA sequence: TGTGCCAGCAGACATCCTCGACTCGGGGACCAGGACAATGAGCAGTTCTTC. Amino acid sequence: CASRHPRLGDQDNEQFF.